This T cell receptor beta chain was profiled in a study of shared clonotypes between healthy human individuals. CD8 cells regarded as naive lacked CD45RO, were positively chosen for CCR7, and omitted terminally differentiated effector memory CD45RA+ cells. Whole-study results and caveats: Relative to memory subsets, naive subsets generally showed larger estimated richness.

Germline values: CDR1 MNHEY, CDR2 SMNVEV (reference sequence). The CDR3 spans 11 residues. V gave up 8 bases and J gave up 4 bases, with 8 bases separating them. A deep-level run was used for the assay. This table comes from immunoSEQ multiplex PCR, and its TCRdb copy is limited to in-frame clones, with some not included. The table includes about 590,000 clones, 95% to 96% detected once. Concerning this clone itself: Its antigen is not identified.

The source material was naive CD8+ T cells sorted from blood. The sequence was collected from a woman in her twenties or thirties in good health. The chain carries TRBV27 and TRBJ1-2; D gene unclear. As DNA, the CDR3 is TGTGCCAGCGGGTTTCTCTATGGCTACACCTTC. Translating gives CASGFLYGYTF.